The 22 T cell receptor beta chains presented below share a single source sample, sequenced in a study of blood T cell repertoires in COVID-19. Clones were read by immunoSEQ multiplex PCR, and TCRdb kept only the in-frame ones, dropping some. The sample includes about 210,000 clones, around nine tenths of them seen just once. The sample comprised peripheral blood. These receptors came from a man younger than 30 with active or convalescent COVID-19.

V is TRBV19 and J is TRBJ1-1, with 8 positions matching TRBD1. The germline CDR1 and CDR2 sequences are LNHDA and SQIVND (reference sequence). V lost 6 bases to trimming and J lost 1 base; unmatched junction nucleotides: 4. The CDR3 is 14 amino acids. The CDR3 DNA reads TGTGCCAGTAGCCCGGACAGGGCGAACACTGAAGCTTTCTTT. Encoded protein: CASSPDRANTEAFF.

V usage is TRBV9 and J usage is TRBJ2-3; tentatively, D is TRBD1 (5 bases). V lost 0 bases, J lost 0 bases, and 17 bases lay in between. This CDR3 is built from 18 residues. Looked up from germline, CDR1 is SGDLS and CDR2 is YYNGEE. The CDR3 sequence: CASSVATSTAPSTDTQYF. CDR3 nucleotides: TGTGCCAGCAGCGTAGCTACCTCGACAGCCCCTAGCACAGATACGCAGTATTTT.

This clone appeared once. The chain links TRBV5-5 to TRBJ2-1; D may be TRBD2 (5 bases). The germline CDR1 and CDR2 sequences are SGHKS and YYEKEE (reference sequence). V was trimmed by 4 bases and J by 6 bases, leaving 17 bases between them. The length of the CDR3 is 15 residues. CDR3 protein: CASSKGPNSGNEQFF. The DNA of the CDR3 is TGTGCCAGCAGCAAAGGACCTAACAGCGGCAATGAGCAGTTCTTC.

The chain employs TRBV19 and TRBJ2-7; the match to TRBD2 covers 10 bases. Per germline, CDR1 LNHDA and CDR2 SQIVND (reference sequence). The J segment lost 5 bases and the V segment lost 5 bases, leaving 0 bases of the junction unmatched. The CDR3 spans 12 residues. The CDR3 DNA reads as TGTGCCAGTAGTCTAGCGGGAGACGAGCAGTACTTC. Its translation: CASSLAGDEQYF.

V gene TRBV5-4 combines with J gene TRBJ2-7, with D perhaps TRBD2 (7 bases). In germline, CDR1 is SGHNT, CDR2 YYREEE (reference sequence). CDR3 length equals 17 residues. The ends were cut back, 0 bases at V and 0 bases at J, with 16 bases in the middle. The CDR3 DNA is TGTGCCAGCAGCTTGGCCGGTGGGAGGGGGAGCTCCTACGAGCAGTACTTC. This codes for CASSLAGGRGSSYEQYF.

This chain links TRBV4-2 with TRBJ2-1; D ambiguous. Germline V gives CDR1 LGHNA, CDR2 YNFKEQ. V dropped 1 base and J dropped 8 bases, with 9 bases sitting between them. CDR3 size: 13 residues. The CDR3 sequence: CASSQGVEYEQFF. The DNA for the CDR3 is TGTGCCAGCAGCCAAGGTGTGGAGTATGAGCAGTTCTTC.

The genes are TRBV7-9 and TRBJ1-2; 8 nucleotides agree with TRBD1. This CDR3 spans 14 amino acids. CDR1 and CDR2 (germline): SEHNR, FQNEAQ (reference sequence). Losses at the gene ends were 2 bases for V and 8 bases for J; bases not matched to a gene: 7. CDR3 residues: CASSLWQGAQGYTF. CDR3 nucleotide sequence: TGTGCCAGCAGCTTATGGCAGGGGGCTCAGGGCTACACCTTC.

This chain connects TRBV10-3 to TRBJ1-3, with a possible D match to TRBD1 (6 bases). CDR1 ENHRY and CDR2 SYGVKD come from the germline V gene. With 9 bases removed from V and 0 bases from J, the gap between germline ends came to 6 bases. This CDR3 has 12 amino acids. CDR3 in DNA: TGTGCCATACAGGGCTCTGGAAACACCATATATTTT. Encoded protein: CAIQGSGNTIYF.

The gene calls are TRBV10-1 and TRBJ2-5; D not resolved. Trimming removed 0 bases at V and 6 bases at J, with 17 bases between. This CDR3 has 16 residues. Germline values: CDR1 WNHNN, CDR2 SYGVQD (reference sequence). Here the CDR3 reads CASSESTLRQSKTQYF. The CDR3 DNA sequence: TGCGCCAGCAGTGAGTCGACTCTTCGCCAGTCAAAGACCCAGTACTTC.

This clone was detected only a few times. The genes are TRBV3-1 (or the pseudogene TRBV3-2) and TRBJ1-3, with D tentatively TRBD1 (5 bases). Trimming took off 1 base at V and 0 bases at J, with 10 bases between the two ends. In germline, CDR1 is LGHDT, CDR2 YNNKEL (reference sequence). There are 16 residues in the CDR3. The CDR3 spells CASSQGQGISGNTIYF. CDR3 sequence (DNA): TGTGCCAGCAGCCAAGGGCAGGGTATCTCTGGAAACACCATATATTTT.

The genes are TRBV28 and TRBJ1-2; 10 nucleotides match TRBD1. Losses at the gene ends were 6 bases for V and 4 bases for J; bases not matched to a gene: 8. CDR1 and CDR2 from the germline V gene are MDHEN and SYDVKM. The CDR3 is 15 amino acids. The chain's CDR3 is CASSPGTGDFYGYTF. Here the CDR3 DNA reads TGTGCCAGCAGCCCCGGGACAGGGGACTTCTATGGCTACACCTTC.

The chain combines TRBV18 with TRBJ2-1; 7 positions match TRBD2. The CDR3 length is 15 residues. Germline trimming cut 6 bases from V and 0 bases from J; bases unmatched to any gene: 5. Germline assignment: CDR1 KGHSH and CDR2 LQKENI. The CDR3 DNA is TGTGCCAGCTCCTCCGGGACTAACTCCTACAATGAGCAGTTCTTC. This gives the protein CASSSGTNSYNEQFF.

This rearrangement joins TRBV29-1 to TRBJ2-5; D remains unclear. V lost 4 bases to trimming and J lost 1 base, with 7 bases between them. Germline CDR1 SQVTM, CDR2 ANQGSEA. The CDR3 totals 12 residues. The CDR3 sequence: CSVVLRQETQYF. The CDR3 DNA reads as TGCAGCGTTGTACTCCGCCAAGAGACCCAGTACTTC.

V usage is TRBV28 and J usage is TRBJ2-4; D perhaps matches TRBD2 (5 bases). V shed 5 bases and J shed 12 bases, with 17 bases lying between them. Per germline, CDR1 MDHEN and CDR2 SYDVKM. The CDR3 length is 13 residues. CDR3 in amino acids: CASSPTRRGHQYF. In DNA form, the CDR3 reads TGTGCCAGCAGTCCCACCCGGAGAGGGCATCAGTACTTC. The whole variable domain, filled in from reference TRBV28 and TRBJ2-4, reads DVKVTQSSRYLVKRTGEKVFLECVQDMDHENMFWYRQDPGLGLRLIYFSYDVKMKEKGDIPEGYSVSREKKERFSLILESASTNQTSMYLCASSPTRRGHQYFGAGTRLSVL.

The chain couples TRBV4-3 to TRBJ2-5; D uncertain. The CDR3 is made up of 14 amino acids. Germline lookup yields CDR1 LGHNA and CDR2 YSLEER. V shed 2 bases and J shed 0 bases, with 7 bases lying between them. Here the CDR3 DNA reads TGCGCCAGCAGCCAAACTCTGTACCAAGAGACCCAGTACTTC. It specifies CASSQTLYQETQYF.

The chain employs TRBV4-3 and TRBJ2-6; a weak D match, TRBD2 (5 bases). Germline V lookup: CDR1 LGHNA, CDR2 YSLEER. The V end was cut by 0 bases, the J end by 3 bases, with 15 bases between. This CDR3 has 18 amino acids. CDR3 amino acids: CASSQEPSSGYGANVLTF. DNA for the CDR3: TGCGCCAGCAGCCAAGAACCCTCCTCGGGATATGGGGCCAACGTCCTGACTTTC.

This rearrangement joins TRBV19 to TRBJ1-5, with 7 bases aligning to TRBD1. Germline CDR1 is LNHDA and CDR2 is SQIVND (reference sequence). The CDR3 length is 16 residues. With 3 bases clipped from V and 6 bases from J, the junction kept 11 bases outside the gene matches. The CDR3 spells CASSIPDRALGQPQHF. The CDR3 region has the DNA TGTGCCAGTAGTATCCCCGACAGGGCCCTCGGTCAGCCCCAGCATTTT.

In this sample, this clone turned up once. Written as DNA, the CDR3 is TGCGCCAGCAGCCAACCTGGACAGGGGGATGGGCAGCCCCAGCATTTT. Protein product: CASSQPGQGDGQPQHF. The rearrangement links TRBV4-3 to TRBJ1-5; 10 bases are shared with TRBD1. Germline V lookup: CDR1 LGHNA, CDR2 YSLEER. This CDR3 spans 16 amino acids. V lost 2 bases to trimming and J lost 7 bases; unmatched junction nucleotides: 8.

V gene TRBV28 combines with J gene TRBJ2-5, with 8 bases identical to TRBD1. The germline CDR1 and CDR2 sequences are MDHEN and SYDVKM. The CDR3 has 12 amino acids. The V and J ends lost 8 bases and 4 bases, in that order; junction bases with no gene match: 3. Written as DNA, the CDR3 is TGTGCCAGCCTGACAGGGGTAGAGACCCAGTACTTC. It encodes CASLTGVETQYF. The complete variable domain, with remaining parts taken from reference TRBV28 and TRBJ2-5, reads DVKVTQSSRYLVKRTGEKVFLECVQDMDHENMFWYRQDPGLGLRLIYFSYDVKMKEKGDIPEGYSVSREKKERFSLILESASTNQTSMYLCASLTGVETQYFGPGTRLLVL.

The chain combines TRBV27 with TRBJ2-1; D possibly corresponds to TRBD1 (6 bases). This CDR3 is built from 15 residues. Deletions cut 3 bases from V and 3 bases from J, with 12 bases between. Germline V gene sequence: CDR1 MNHEY, CDR2 SMNVEV (reference sequence). As DNA, the CDR3 is TGTGCCAGCAGTTTGGCCGGGACATACTACAATGAGCAGTTCTTC. It translates to CASSLAGTYYNEQFF.

This clone was found a few times. This chain links TRBV27 with TRBJ1-6; D gene unclear. The length of the CDR3 is 16 residues. The V gene's germline CDR1 is MNHEY and CDR2 SMNVEV (reference sequence). V gave up 6 bases and J gave up 2 bases, with 14 bases separating them. CDR3 coding DNA: TGTGCCAGCAGCCCCGCGGGGAGGGCCTATAATTCACCCCTCCACTTT. The encoded protein is CASSPAGRAYNSPLHF.

CDR3 in DNA: TGTGCCAGCAAATTCAGCACTGAAGCTTTCTTT. Its protein is CASKFSTEAFF. This chain uses TRBV6-5 with TRBJ1-1; D uncertain. Trimming shortened V by 7 bases and J by 4 bases, and 7 bases separated the two germline ends. The V gene's germline CDR1 is MNHEY and CDR2 SVGAGI. CDR3 size: 11 residues.